This T cell receptor beta chain emerged from a study of shared clonotypes between healthy human individuals. Study results and caveats: Few donors limited the genetic and exposure-history diversity represented.

Germline values: CDR1 SNHLY, CDR2 FYNNEI. The V and J ends lost 7 bases and 5 bases, in that order; junction bases with no gene match: 18. This CDR3 contains 18 residues. Concerning this clone: Its matching antigen is unknown.

CD45RO-negative, CCR7-positively selected cells formed the naive CD8 fraction, excluding terminally differentiated effector memory CD45RA+ cells. Here immunoSEQ multiplex PCR was the method, and the copy in TCRdb shows in-frame clones only, minus some. The sample lists millions of clones; approximately 95% were seen once. The rearrangement uses TRBV2 and TRBJ1-4; 8 nucleotides line up with TRBD1. This sequence was found in a man aged 18-30 years in good health. The source material was naive CD8+ T cells sorted from blood. The CDR3 coding sequence is TGTGCCAGCATAGAGTGGGGGACAGGCGACGCTTGGAATGAAAAACTGTTTTTT. Translating gives CASIEWGTGDAWNEKLFF.